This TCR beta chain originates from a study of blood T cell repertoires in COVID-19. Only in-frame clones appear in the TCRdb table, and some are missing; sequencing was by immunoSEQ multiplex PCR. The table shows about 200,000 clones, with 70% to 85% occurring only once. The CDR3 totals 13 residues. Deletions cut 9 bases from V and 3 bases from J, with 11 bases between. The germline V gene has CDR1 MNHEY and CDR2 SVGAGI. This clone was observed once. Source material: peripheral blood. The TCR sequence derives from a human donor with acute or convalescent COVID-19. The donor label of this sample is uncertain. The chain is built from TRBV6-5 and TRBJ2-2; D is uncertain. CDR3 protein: CASGLAYTGELFF. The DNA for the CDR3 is TGTGCCAGTGGGCTGGCCTACACCGGGGAGCTGTTTTTT.